Below are 7 T cell receptor beta chains sequenced from a single sample in a study of vaccination effects on CD4 cells after COVID-19. Generated by immunoSEQ multiplex PCR, the TCRdb table keeps only in-frame clones and is missing some. The profile covers about 39,000 clones, with 82% appearing a single time and roughly 3% taken by the ten largest. Their recognized antigens are unknown. Isolation of CD4+ T cells took place after 10 days of culture. Here the sequenced sample was CD4+ T cells from PBMCs cultured without peptide, taken before COVID-19 vaccination. The origin of the receptors is a human donor who received a COVID-19 vaccine.

The V call is TRBV5-1, the J call TRBJ1-4; D unresolved. This CDR3 has 13 residues. In germline, CDR1 is SGHRS, CDR2 YFSETQ. Between the trimmed V and J ends, which lost 3 bases and 7 bases, there was a span of 10 bases. This CDR3 is CASSSGGGEKLFF. The CDR3 DNA reads TGCGCCAGCAGCTCAGGTGGCGGTGAAAAACTGTTTTTT. The entire variable domain, with the rest obtained from reference TRBV5-1 and TRBJ1-4, is as follows: KAGVTQTPRYLIKTRGQQVTLSCSPISGHRSVSWYQQTPGQGLQFLFEYFSETQRNKGNFPGRFSGRQFSNSRSEMNVSTLELGDSALYLCASSSGGGEKLFFGSGTQLSVL.

V gene TRBV24-1 combines with J gene TRBJ2-2, with D possibly called TRBD1 or TRBD2 (5 bases each). The ends were cut back, 4 bases at V and 0 bases at J, with 11 bases in the middle. Germline V gives CDR1 KGHDR, CDR2 SFDVKD. The CDR3 runs to 16 residues. The CDR3 coding sequence is TGTGCCACCAGTGACGGTGGGACGGCGAACACCGGGGAGCTGTTTTTT. It encodes CATSDGGTANTGELFF.

This rearrangement joins TRBV5-5 to TRBJ2-5; D may be TRBD1 (6 bases). CDR1 and CDR2 from the germline V gene are SGHKS and YYEKEE (reference sequence). CDR3 length equals 15 residues. Trimming cost V 5 bases and J 1 base, with 15 bases left between them. CDR3 bases: TGTGCCAGCAGTCTAGGGGGTATACGCCAAGAGACCCAGTACTTC. This translates into CASSLGGIRQETQYF.

V usage is TRBV4-1 and J usage is TRBJ2-3; TRBD2 matches 12 bases. The junction had 7 bases not matched to a gene; V was cut back by 4 bases and J by 5 bases. CDR1 is MGHRA and CDR2 is YSYEKL in the germline V gene. This CDR3 comprises 16 residues. The CDR3 sequence: CASSLRTSGALDTQYF. DNA for the CDR3: TGCGCCAGCAGCCTTAGGACTAGCGGGGCCCTAGATACGCAGTATTTT.

The chain joins TRBV3-1 (or the pseudogene TRBV3-2) to TRBJ2-2, with D perhaps given as TRBD1 or TRBD2 (5 bases each). V was trimmed by 4 bases and J by 8 bases, leaving 11 bases between them. CDR1 is LGHDT, CDR2 YNNKEL, per germline (reference sequence). There are 13 residues in the CDR3. The chain's CDR3 is CASSLGGPGELFF. As DNA, the CDR3 is TGTGCCAGCAGCCTTGGGGGACCGGGGGAGCTGTTTTTT.

The CDR3 bases are TGTGCCAGCAGTAGTACTAGCGGGGGGGTTCTGGAGACCCAGTACTTC. Translating it yields CASSSTSGGVLETQYF. The V call is TRBV6-2 or TRBV6-3, the J call TRBJ2-5; 13 nucleotides line up with TRBD2. V was clipped by 5 bases and J by 5 bases; unmatched bases: 8. Germline V lookup: CDR1 MNHEY, CDR2 SVGEGT. This CDR3 comprises 16 residues.

This CDR3 reads CASSELTGYYGYTF. The CDR3 DNA reads TGTGCCAGCAGCGAACTCACAGGATACTATGGCTACACCTTC. V gene TRBV5-6 combines with J gene TRBJ1-2, with D perhaps TRBD1 (5 bases). V lost 4 bases and J lost 3, with 13 bases in between. CDR3 length: 14 amino acids. Germline V gene data show CDR1 as SGHDT and CDR2 as YYEEEE. Full variable domain (rest looked up from reference TRBV5-6 and TRBJ1-2): DAGVTQSPTHLIKTRGQQVTLRCSPKSGHDTVSWYQQALGQGPQFIFQYYEEEERQRGNFPDRFSGHQFPNYSSELNVNALLLGDSALYLCASSELTGYYGYTFGSGTRLTVV.